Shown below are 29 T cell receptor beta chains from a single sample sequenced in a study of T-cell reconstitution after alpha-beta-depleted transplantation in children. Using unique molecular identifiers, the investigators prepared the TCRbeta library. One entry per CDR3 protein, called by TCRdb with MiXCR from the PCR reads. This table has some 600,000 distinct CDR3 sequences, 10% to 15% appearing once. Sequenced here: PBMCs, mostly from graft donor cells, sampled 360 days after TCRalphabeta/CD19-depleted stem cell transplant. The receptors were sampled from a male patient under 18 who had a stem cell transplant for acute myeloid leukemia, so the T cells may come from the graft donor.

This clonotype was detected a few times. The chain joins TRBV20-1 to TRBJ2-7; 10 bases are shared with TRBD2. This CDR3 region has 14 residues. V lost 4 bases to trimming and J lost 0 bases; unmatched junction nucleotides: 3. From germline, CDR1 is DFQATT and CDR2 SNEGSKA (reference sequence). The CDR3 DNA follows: TGCAGTGCTACAGGACTAGCGGACTCCTACGAGCAGTACTTC. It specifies CSATGLADSYEQYF.

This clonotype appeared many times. The CDR3 sequence: CSVESTHEQYF. Written as DNA, the CDR3 is TGCAGCGTTGAATCGACACACGAGCAGTACTTC. The rearrangement uses TRBV29-1 and TRBJ2-7, with no clear D. The V end was cut by 2 bases, the J end by 5 bases, with 7 bases between. This CDR3 region has 11 residues. The germline CDR1 and CDR2 sequences are SQVTM and ANQGSEA.

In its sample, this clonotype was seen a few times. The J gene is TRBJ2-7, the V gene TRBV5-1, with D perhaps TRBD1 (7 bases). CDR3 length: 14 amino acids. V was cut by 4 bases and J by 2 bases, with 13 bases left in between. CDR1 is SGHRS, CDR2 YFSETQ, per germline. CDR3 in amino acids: CASSAGQLPYEQYF. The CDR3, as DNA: TGCGCCAGCAGCGCGGGACAGCTACCCTACGAGCAGTACTTC.

CDR3 in DNA: TGTGCCAGCACCTCGAGGGACAGAGGGGGCACTGAAGCTTTCTTT. Translation gives CASTSRDRGGTEAFF. The rearrangement uses TRBV5-4 and TRBJ1-1, with 7 bases lining up with TRBD1. Germline values: CDR1 SGHNT, CDR2 YYREEE (reference sequence). The CDR3 contains 15 residues. V was clipped by 6 bases and J by 4 bases; unmatched bases: 12.

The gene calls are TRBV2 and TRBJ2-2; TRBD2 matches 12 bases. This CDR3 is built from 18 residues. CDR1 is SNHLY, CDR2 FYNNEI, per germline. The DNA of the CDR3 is TGTACCCGCAGTGAGCCCTCGGGACTAGCGGGTGGTGCCGGGGAGCTGTTTTTT. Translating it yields CTRSEPSGLAGGAGELFF.

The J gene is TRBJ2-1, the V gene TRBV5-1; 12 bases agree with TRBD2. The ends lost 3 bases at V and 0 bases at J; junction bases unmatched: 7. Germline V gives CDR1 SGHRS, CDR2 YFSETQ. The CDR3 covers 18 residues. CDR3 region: CASSSGLAGRGSYNEQFF. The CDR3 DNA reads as TGCGCCAGCAGCTCAGGACTAGCGGGGAGGGGCTCCTACAATGAGCAGTTCTTC.

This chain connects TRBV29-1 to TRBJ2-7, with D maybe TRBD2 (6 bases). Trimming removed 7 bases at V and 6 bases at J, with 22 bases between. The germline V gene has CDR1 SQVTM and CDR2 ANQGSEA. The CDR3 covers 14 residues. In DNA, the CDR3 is TGCAGCGCTGGGACGGGGGAATTTGGGCCCGAGCAGTACTTC. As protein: CSAGTGEFGPEQYF.

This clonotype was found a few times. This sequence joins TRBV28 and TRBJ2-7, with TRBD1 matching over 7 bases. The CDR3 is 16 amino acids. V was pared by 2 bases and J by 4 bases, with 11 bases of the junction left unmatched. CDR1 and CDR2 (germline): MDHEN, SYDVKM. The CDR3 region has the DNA TGTGCCAGCAGTTTAAAAGCAGGGGGAATGTGGTACGAGCAGTACTTC. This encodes CASSLKAGGMWYEQYF.

In DNA, the CDR3 is TGTGCCAGCAGTGACGGTAATAGCTACAATGAGCAGTTCTTC. Translation: CASSDGNSYNEQFF. The chain carries TRBV6-4 and TRBJ2-1; no reliable D call. Trimming removed 2 bases from V and 3 bases from J, with 8 bases in between. Germline loops: CDR1 MRHNA, CDR2 SNTAGT. CDR3 length: 14 amino acids.

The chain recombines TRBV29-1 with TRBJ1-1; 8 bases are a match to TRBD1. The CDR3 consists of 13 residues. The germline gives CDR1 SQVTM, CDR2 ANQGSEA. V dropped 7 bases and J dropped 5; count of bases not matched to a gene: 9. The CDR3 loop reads CSGSDRGRTEAFF. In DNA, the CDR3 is TGCAGCGGGAGCGACAGGGGTAGGACTGAAGCTTTCTTT. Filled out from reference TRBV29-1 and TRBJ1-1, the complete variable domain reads SAVISQKPSRDICQRGTSLTIQCQVDSQVTMMFWYRQQPGQSLTLIATANQGSEATYESGFVIDKFPISRPNLTFSTLTVSNMSPEDSSIYLCSGSDRGRTEAFFGQGTRLTVV.

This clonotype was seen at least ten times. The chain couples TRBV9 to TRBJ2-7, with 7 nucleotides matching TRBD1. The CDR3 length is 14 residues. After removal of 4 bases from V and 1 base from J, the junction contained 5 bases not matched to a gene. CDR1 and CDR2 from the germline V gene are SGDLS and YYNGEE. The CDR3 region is CASSPRDSSYEQYF. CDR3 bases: TGTGCCAGCAGCCCTCGGGACAGTTCCTACGAGCAGTACTTC.

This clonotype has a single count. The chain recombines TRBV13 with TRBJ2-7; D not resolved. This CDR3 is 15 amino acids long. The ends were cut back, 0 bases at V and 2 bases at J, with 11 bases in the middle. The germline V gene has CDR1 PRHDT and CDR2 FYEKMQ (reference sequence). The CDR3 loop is CASSLGRTETYEQYF. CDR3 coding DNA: TGTGCCAGCAGCTTAGGCCGGACGGAAACCTACGAGCAGTACTTC.

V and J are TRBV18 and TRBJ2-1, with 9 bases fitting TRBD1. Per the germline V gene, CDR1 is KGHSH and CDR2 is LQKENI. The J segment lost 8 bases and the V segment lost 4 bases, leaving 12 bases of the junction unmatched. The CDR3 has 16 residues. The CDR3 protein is CASSLSHGQGLYEQFF. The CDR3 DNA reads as TGTGCCAGCTCACTGAGCCATGGACAGGGGTTATATGAGCAGTTCTTC.

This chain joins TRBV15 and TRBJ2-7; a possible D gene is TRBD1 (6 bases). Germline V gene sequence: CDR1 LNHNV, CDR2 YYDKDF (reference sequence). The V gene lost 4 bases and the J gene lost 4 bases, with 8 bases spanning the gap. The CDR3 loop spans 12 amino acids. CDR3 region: CATSKQGYEQYF. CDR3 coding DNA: TGTGCCACCAGCAAACAGGGTTACGAGCAGTACTTC.

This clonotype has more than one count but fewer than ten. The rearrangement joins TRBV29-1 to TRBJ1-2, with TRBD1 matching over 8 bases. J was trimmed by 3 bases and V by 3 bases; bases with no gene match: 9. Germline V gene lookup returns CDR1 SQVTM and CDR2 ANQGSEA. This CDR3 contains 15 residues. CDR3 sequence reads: CSVEDRAFPHYGYTF. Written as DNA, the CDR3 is TGCAGCGTTGAGGACAGGGCCTTCCCCCACTATGGCTACACCTTC.

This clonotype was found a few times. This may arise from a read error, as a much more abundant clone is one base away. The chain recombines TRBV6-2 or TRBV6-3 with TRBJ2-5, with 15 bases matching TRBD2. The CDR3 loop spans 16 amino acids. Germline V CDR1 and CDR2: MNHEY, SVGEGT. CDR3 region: CACSPGLAGGGETQYF. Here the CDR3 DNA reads TGTGCCTGCAGTCCGGGACTAGCGGGAGGCGGAGAGACCCAGTACTTC.

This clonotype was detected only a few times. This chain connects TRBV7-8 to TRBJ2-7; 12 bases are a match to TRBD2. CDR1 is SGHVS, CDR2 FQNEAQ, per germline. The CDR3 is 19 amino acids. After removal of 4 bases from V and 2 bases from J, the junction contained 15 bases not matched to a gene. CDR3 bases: TGTGCCAGCAGCTCTATTTGGACTAGCGGGGAACCTCCAACCTACGAGCAGTACTTC. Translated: CASSSIWTSGEPPTYEQYF.

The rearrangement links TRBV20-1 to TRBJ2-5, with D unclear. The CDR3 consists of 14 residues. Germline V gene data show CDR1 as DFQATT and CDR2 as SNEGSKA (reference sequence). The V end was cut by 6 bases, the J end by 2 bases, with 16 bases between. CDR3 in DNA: TGCAGTGCCACCACACCCCTGGGGCAAGAGACCCAGTACTTC. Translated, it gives CSATTPLGQETQYF.

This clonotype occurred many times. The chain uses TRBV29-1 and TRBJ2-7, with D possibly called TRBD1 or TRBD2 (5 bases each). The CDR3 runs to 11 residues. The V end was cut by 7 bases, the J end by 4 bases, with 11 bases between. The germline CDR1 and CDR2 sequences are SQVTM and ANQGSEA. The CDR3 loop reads CSAGTLYEQYF. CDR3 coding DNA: TGCAGCGCCGGGACCCTATACGAGCAGTACTTC.

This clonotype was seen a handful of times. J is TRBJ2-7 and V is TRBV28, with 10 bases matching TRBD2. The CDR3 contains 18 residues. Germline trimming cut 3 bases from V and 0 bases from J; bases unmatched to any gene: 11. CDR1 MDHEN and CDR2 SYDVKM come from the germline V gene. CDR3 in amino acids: CASSFKFALAGASYEQYF. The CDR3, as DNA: TGTGCCAGCAGTTTTAAGTTCGCTCTAGCGGGGGCCTCCTACGAGCAGTACTTC.

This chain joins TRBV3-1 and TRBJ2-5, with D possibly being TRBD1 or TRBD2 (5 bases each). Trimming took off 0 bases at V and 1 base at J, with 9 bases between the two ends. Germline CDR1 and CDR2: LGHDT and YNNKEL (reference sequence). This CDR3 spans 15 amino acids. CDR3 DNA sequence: TGTGCCAGCAGCCAAGAGGGGACCATCCAAGAGACCCAGTACTTC. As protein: CASSQEGTIQETQYF.

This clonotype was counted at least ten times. DNA of the CDR3: TGTGCCAGCAGCCGGACTAGCAGCTCCTACGAGCAGTACTTC. Its translation: CASSRTSSSYEQYF. The chain uses TRBV6-5 and TRBJ2-7, with 8 nucleotides matching TRBD2. V lost 6 bases, J lost 0 bases, and 4 bases stayed unmatched. The germline CDR1 and CDR2 sequences are MNHEY and SVGAGI. CDR3 length: 14 amino acids.

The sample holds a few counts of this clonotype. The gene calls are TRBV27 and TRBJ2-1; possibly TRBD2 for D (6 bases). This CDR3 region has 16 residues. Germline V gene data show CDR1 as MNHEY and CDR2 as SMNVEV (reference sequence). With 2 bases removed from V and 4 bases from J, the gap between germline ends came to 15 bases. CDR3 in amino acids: CASSLGSVAVYNEQFF. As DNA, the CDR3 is TGTGCCAGCAGTTTAGGGTCGGTAGCGGTTTACAATGAGCAGTTCTTC.

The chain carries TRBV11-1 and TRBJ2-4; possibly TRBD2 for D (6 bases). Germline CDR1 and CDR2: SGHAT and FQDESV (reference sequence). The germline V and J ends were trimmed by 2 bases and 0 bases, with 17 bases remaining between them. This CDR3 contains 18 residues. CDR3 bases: TGTGCCAGCAGCTTAACCAAGGCCGGGAGATTAGCCAAAAACATTCAGTACTTC. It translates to CASSLTKAGRLAKNIQYF.

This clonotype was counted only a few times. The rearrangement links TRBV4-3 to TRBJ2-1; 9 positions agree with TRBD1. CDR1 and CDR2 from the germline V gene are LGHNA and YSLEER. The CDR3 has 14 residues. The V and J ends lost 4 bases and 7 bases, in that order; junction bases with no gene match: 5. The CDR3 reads CASSLHRGQNEQFF. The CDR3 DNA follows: TGCGCCAGCAGCCTACACAGGGGGCAAAATGAGCAGTTCTTC.

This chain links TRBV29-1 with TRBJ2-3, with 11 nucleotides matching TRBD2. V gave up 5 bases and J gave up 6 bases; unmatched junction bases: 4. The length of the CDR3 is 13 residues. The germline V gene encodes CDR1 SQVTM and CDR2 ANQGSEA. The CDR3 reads CSVKLAGADTQYF. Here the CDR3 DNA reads TGCAGCGTTAAACTAGCGGGAGCGGATACGCAGTATTTT.

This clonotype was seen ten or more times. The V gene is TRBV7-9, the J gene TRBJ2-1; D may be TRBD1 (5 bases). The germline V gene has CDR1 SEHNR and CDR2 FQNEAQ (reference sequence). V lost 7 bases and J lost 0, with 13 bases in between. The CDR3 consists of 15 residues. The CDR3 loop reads CASKVAGHSYNEQFF. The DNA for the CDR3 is TGTGCCAGCAAGGTCGCAGGGCACTCCTACAATGAGCAGTTCTTC. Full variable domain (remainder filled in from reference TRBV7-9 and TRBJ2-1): DTGVSQNPRHKITKRGQNVTFRCDPISEHNRLYWYRQTLGQGPEFLTYFQNEAQLEKSRLLSDRFSAERPKGSFSTLEIQRTEQGDSAMYLCASKVAGHSYNEQFFGPGTRLTVL.

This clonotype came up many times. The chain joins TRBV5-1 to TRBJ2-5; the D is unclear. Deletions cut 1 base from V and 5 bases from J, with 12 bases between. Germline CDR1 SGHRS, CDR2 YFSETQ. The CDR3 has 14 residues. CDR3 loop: CASSLFWQEETQYF. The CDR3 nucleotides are TGCGCCAGCAGCTTGTTTTGGCAGGAGGAGACCCAGTACTTC.

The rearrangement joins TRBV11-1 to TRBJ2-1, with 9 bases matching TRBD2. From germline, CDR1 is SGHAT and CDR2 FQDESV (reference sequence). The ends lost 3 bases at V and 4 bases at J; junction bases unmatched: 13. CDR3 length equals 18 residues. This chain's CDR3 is CASSFLRPGSGRYNEQFF. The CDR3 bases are TGTGCCAGCAGCTTTTTACGTCCCGGCAGCGGGAGGTACAATGAGCAGTTCTTC.